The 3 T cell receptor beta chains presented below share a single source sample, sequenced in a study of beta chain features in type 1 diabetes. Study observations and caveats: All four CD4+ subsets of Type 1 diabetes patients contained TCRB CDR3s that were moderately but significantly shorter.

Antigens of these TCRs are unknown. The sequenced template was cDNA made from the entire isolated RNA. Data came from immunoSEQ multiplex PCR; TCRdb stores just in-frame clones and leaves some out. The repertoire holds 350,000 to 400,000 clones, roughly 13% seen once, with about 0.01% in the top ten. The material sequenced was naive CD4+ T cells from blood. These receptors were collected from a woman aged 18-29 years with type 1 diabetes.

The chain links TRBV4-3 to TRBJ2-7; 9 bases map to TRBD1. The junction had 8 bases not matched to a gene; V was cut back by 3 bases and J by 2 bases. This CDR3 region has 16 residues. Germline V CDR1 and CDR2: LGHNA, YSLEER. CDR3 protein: CASSHDYRQGAYEQYF. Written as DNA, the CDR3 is TGCGCCAGCAGCCATGACTACCGACAGGGGGCCTACGAGCAGTACTTC.

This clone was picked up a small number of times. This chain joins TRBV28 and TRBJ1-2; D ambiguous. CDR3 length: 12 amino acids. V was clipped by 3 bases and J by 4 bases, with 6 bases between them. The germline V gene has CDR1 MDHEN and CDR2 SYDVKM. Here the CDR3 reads CASSLRSYGYTF. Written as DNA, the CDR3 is TGTGCCAGCAGTTTGAGGAGCTATGGCTACACCTTC.

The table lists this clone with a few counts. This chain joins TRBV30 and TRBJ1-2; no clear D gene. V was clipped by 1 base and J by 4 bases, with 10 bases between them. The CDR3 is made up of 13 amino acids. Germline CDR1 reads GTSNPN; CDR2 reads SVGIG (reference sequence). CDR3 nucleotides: TGTGCCTGGAGTGGCGGCAGACGCTATGGCTACACCTTC. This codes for CAWSGGRRYGYTF.